This passage covers 21 T cell receptor beta chains from one sample sequenced in a study of T cell responses to AZD1222 COVID-19 vaccine. Some clones are missing from TCRdb's copy, which holds only in-frame ones; the method was immunoSEQ multiplex PCR. This sample has approximately 190,000 clones, with approximately 91% found just once. This sample comprised peripheral blood, obtained on day 0 of AZD1222 vaccination. The receptors were gathered from an adult in good health.

The chain uses TRBV28 and TRBJ2-2; tentative D call: TRBD2 (7 bases). The CDR3 consists of 17 residues. The V gene's germline CDR1 is MDHEN and CDR2 SYDVKM. Deletions cut 5 bases from V and 3 bases from J, with 19 bases between. Here the CDR3 reads CASSPQWGGRHTGELFF. CDR3 in DNA: TGTGCCAGCAGTCCCCAATGGGGGGGGCGACACACCGGGGAGCTGTTTTTT. Supplemented by reference TRBV28 and TRBJ2-2, the full variable domain reads DVKVTQSSRYLVKRTGEKVFLECVQDMDHENMFWYRQDPGLGLRLIYFSYDVKMKEKGDIPEGYSVSREKKERFSLILESASTNQTSMYLCASSPQWGGRHTGELFFGEGSRLTVL.

This chain uses TRBV2 with TRBJ2-2, with TRBD2 identical over 12 bases. This CDR3 comprises 19 residues. Unmatched junction bases numbered 14, after V lost 3 bases and J lost 6 bases. The V gene's germline CDR1 is SNHLY and CDR2 FYNNEI. This CDR3 reads CASSETRTSGVRIAGELFF. DNA of the CDR3: TGTGCCAGCAGTGAGACCCGGACTAGCGGGGTTAGGATAGCCGGGGAGCTGTTTTTT.

J is TRBJ2-7 and V is TRBV3-1 (or the pseudogene TRBV3-2), with TRBD1 matching over 8 bases. The CDR3 contains 14 residues. The germline V gene encodes CDR1 LGHDT and CDR2 YNNKEL (reference sequence). The V gene end was trimmed by 3 bases and the J gene end by 2 bases; junction bases not matched to a gene: 3. CDR3 nucleotide sequence: TGTGCCAGCAGCCACTGGACAGGGACCTACGAGCAGTACTTC. Translated: CASSHWTGTYEQYF.

This rearrangement joins TRBV19 to TRBJ2-7, with D maybe TRBD1 (6 bases). V was clipped by 9 bases and J by 5 bases, with 20 bases between them. In germline, CDR1 is LNHDA, CDR2 SQIVND (reference sequence). The CDR3 is 14 amino acids. DNA for the CDR3: TGTGCCAGCCAAGACAGGATAGGGCTCGACGAGCAGTACTTC. Residues: CASQDRIGLDEQYF.

This sequence joins TRBV6-5 and TRBJ2-7, with TRBD2 identical over 8 bases. The CDR3 covers 15 residues. The V segment lost 7 bases and the J segment 2 bases; nucleotides outside the gene matches: 10. CDR1 and CDR2 from the germline V gene are MNHEY and SVGAGI. The CDR3 bases are TGTGCCAGCACCACGGCGGGGGGCTCGACCTACGAGCAGTACTTC. Its protein product is CASTTAGGSTYEQYF.

The chain is built from TRBV7-3 and TRBJ1-1; perhaps TRBD1 as D (5 bases). The CDR3 length is 13 residues. CDR1 is SGHTA, CDR2 FQGTGA, per germline. V dropped 5 bases and J dropped 5 bases, with 12 bases sitting between them. CDR3 sequence reads: CASSNQGGTEAFF. The CDR3 nucleotides read TGTGCCAGCAGCAACCAGGGTGGTACTGAAGCTTTCTTT.

The chain couples TRBV3-1 (or the pseudogene TRBV3-2) to TRBJ2-5, with TRBD2 matching 10 bases. Trimming at V came to 4 bases and at J to 4 bases, leaving 15 bases not matched to a gene. Germline values: CDR1 LGHDT, CDR2 YNNKEL (reference sequence). The CDR3 totals 18 residues. The CDR3: CASSPLRLAGVSPETQYF. The DNA for the CDR3 is TGTGCCAGCAGCCCATTGCGGCTAGCGGGAGTATCCCCAGAGACCCAGTACTTC.

The rearrangement uses TRBV28 and TRBJ1-1; unclear D gene. There are 15 residues in the CDR3. Germline V gene data show CDR1 as MDHEN and CDR2 as SYDVKM. Between the trimmed V and J ends, which lost 4 bases and 3 bases, there was a span of 15 bases. The CDR3 protein is CASSSRAGIYTEAFF. CDR3 DNA sequence: TGTGCCAGCAGTTCCCGGGCCGGCATTTACACTGAAGCTTTCTTT. Looking up the rest from reference TRBV28 and TRBJ1-1 gives the full variable domain: DVKVTQSSRYLVKRTGEKVFLECVQDMDHENMFWYRQDPGLGLRLIYFSYDVKMKEKGDIPEGYSVSREKKERFSLILESASTNQTSMYLCASSSRAGIYTEAFFGQGTRLTVV.

This CDR3 reads CASGRTVNEKLFF. The CDR3 coding sequence is TGTGCCAGCGGGAGGACAGTGAATGAAAAACTGTTTTTT. This chain connects TRBV7-9 to TRBJ1-4; perhaps TRBD1 as D (6 bases). Germline V gene sequence: CDR1 SEHNR, CDR2 FQNEAQ (reference sequence). CDR3 length: 13 amino acids. Trimming pared 8 bases from V and 5 bases from J, leaving 12 bases between.

V gene TRBV12-5 combines with J gene TRBJ2-7; TRBD2 is a possible D gene (5 bases). V was cut by 8 bases and J by 0 bases, with 8 bases left in between. Germline assignment: CDR1 LGHNT and CDR2 FRNRAP. This CDR3 has 12 residues. Written as DNA, the CDR3 is TGTGCTAGTTCCGGGGACTCCTACGAGCAGTACTTC. Its translation is CASSGDSYEQYF.

The chain is built from TRBV5-1 and TRBJ1-6; D is ambiguous. CDR3 length: 13 amino acids. V gave up 4 bases and J gave up 4 bases, with 6 bases separating them. Germline lookup yields CDR1 SGHRS and CDR2 YFSETQ. DNA of the CDR3: TGCGCCAGCAGCCCAAATTATAATTCACCCCTCCACTTT. Translated: CASSPNYNSPLHF.

This clone has only one observation. Other DNA sequences from this sample encode an identical CDR3 as well. J is TRBJ2-7 and V is TRBV3-1 (or the pseudogene TRBV3-2); 9 nucleotides align to TRBD1. Germline CDR1 is LGHDT and CDR2 is YNNKEL (reference sequence). J lost 2 bases, V lost 4 bases, and 3 bases had no gene match. This CDR3 has 14 residues. In DNA form, the CDR3 reads TGTGCCAGCAGCCCCGGGACAGGGCCCTACGAGCAGTACTTC. It yields the protein CASSPGTGPYEQYF.

The J gene is TRBJ1-6, the V gene TRBV27; possibly TRBD1 for D (5 bases). Germline V gene sequence: CDR1 MNHEY, CDR2 SMNVEV (reference sequence). The CDR3 loop spans 12 amino acids. The V end was cut by 3 bases, the J end by 11 bases, with 8 bases between. The CDR3 region is CASSFGGTPLHF. CDR3 DNA: TGTGCCAGCAGTTTCGGGGGGACACCCCTCCACTTT.

The chain links TRBV9 to TRBJ1-2; D possibly corresponds to TRBD1 (5 bases). Trimming shortened V by 3 bases and J by 4 bases, and 10 bases separated the two germline ends. CDR1 SGDLS and CDR2 YYNGEE come from the germline V gene. The CDR3 is 13 amino acids. CDR3 in DNA: TGTGCCAGCAGCGCAGGGCCCCCCTATGGCTACACCTTC. This encodes CASSAGPPYGYTF.

The chain has TRBV3-1 (or the pseudogene TRBV3-2) and TRBJ1-1; TRBD1 might be the D (5 bases). Trimming shortened V by 3 bases and J by 0 bases, and 11 bases separated the two germline ends. CDR1 LGHDT and CDR2 YNNKEL come from the germline V gene (reference sequence). This CDR3 region has 15 residues. CDR3 nucleotides: TGTGCCAGCAGCCATCCGGGACCCATGAACACTGAAGCTTTCTTT. This translates into CASSHPGPMNTEAFF.

The chain is built from TRBV5-1 and TRBJ1-4; 10 bases align to TRBD1. This CDR3 spans 15 amino acids. J was trimmed by 7 bases and V by 2 bases; bases with no gene match: 5. Germline V lookup: CDR1 SGHRS, CDR2 YFSETQ. The CDR3 nucleotides read TGCGCCAGCAGCTTACGACAGGGGGCAGGTGAAAAACTGTTTTTT. Its translation is CASSLRQGAGEKLFF.

The genes are TRBV7-3 and TRBJ1-1, with a weak D call TRBD1 (5 bases). Germline CDR1 reads SGHTA; CDR2 reads FQGTGA. Trimming pared 5 bases from V and 6 bases from J, leaving 10 bases between. The CDR3 sequence is 12 residues long. The CDR3 nucleotides read TGTGCCAGCAGCATGGGACGGTCTGAAGCTTTCTTT. Protein sequence: CASSMGRSEAFF.

This sequence joins TRBV4-1 and TRBJ2-7; 11 positions agree with TRBD1. The CDR3 sequence is 16 residues long. Germline assignment: CDR1 MGHRA and CDR2 YSYEKL. V shed 6 bases, J shed 5 bases, and the junction held 12 bases outside the gene matches. The CDR3 sequence: CASRYDPGQGGNEQYF. CDR3 coding DNA: TGCGCCAGCAGGTACGACCCGGGACAGGGGGGAAACGAGCAGTACTTC.

The genes are TRBV7-8 and TRBJ2-2; TRBD1 matches 8 bases. Germline CDR1 SGHVS, CDR2 FQNEAQ. V shed 8 bases, J shed 3 bases, and the junction held 8 bases outside the gene matches. This CDR3 is built from 15 residues. CDR3 nucleotides: TGTGCCAGCGTCCGGGACAGGAGGGACACCGGGGAGCTGTTTTTT. This codes for CASVRDRRDTGELFF. Variable domain in full (rest from reference TRBV7-8 and TRBJ2-2): GAGVSQSPRYKVAKRGQDVALRCDPISGHVSLFWYQQALGQGPEFLTYFQNEAQLDKSGLPSDRFFAERPEGSVSTLKIQRTQQEDSAVYLCASVRDRRDTGELFFGEGSRLTVL.

This clone was found once. The rearrangement uses TRBV6-5 and TRBJ2-5; D not resolved. CDR3 size: 13 residues. Trimming took off 6 bases at V and 5 bases at J, with 13 bases between the two ends. Germline V gene data show CDR1 as MNHEY and CDR2 as SVGAGI. CDR3 DNA sequence: TGTGCCAGCAGCCTCGGACCGAGGGAGACCCAGTACTTC. Its translation is CASSLGPRETQYF.

This chain connects TRBV19 to TRBJ2-2; D remains unclear. Trimming left V 6 bases short and J 1 base short, with 6 bases between. In germline, CDR1 is LNHDA, CDR2 SQIVND (reference sequence). The CDR3 has 13 residues. The CDR3: CASSSENTGELFF. The CDR3 DNA is TGTGCCAGTAGCAGCGAGAACACCGGGGAGCTGTTTTTT.